This T cell receptor (beta chain) is drawn from a study of shared clonotypes between healthy human individuals. Clones were sequenced by immunoSEQ multiplex PCR, and TCRdb holds only the in-frame ones, with some missing. The repertoire holds approximately 840,000 clones, with approximately 96% as singletons. A single count supports this clone. Naivety among CD8 cells was defined by CD45RO negativity and positive CCR7 selection, thereby excluding terminally differentiated effector memory CD45RA+ cells. The trim removed 5 bases at V and 2 bases at J, leaving 14 bases unmatched. The CDR3 extends over 17 amino acids. Per the germline V gene, CDR1 is SNHLY and CDR2 is FYNNEI.

This sequence was found in a man younger than 45 in good health. The sequenced sample was naive CD8+ T cells sorted from blood. The chain links TRBV2 to TRBJ2-5; 7 bases match TRBD2. CDR3 protein: CASSSDPTTAGQETQYF. The DNA for the CDR3 is TGTGCCAGCAGTTCCGACCCAACCACAGCGGGGCAAGAGACCCAGTACTTC.